This T cell receptor beta chain was profiled in a study of cytomegalovirus exposure and HLA in healthy donors. CDR1 and CDR2 from the germline V gene are GTSNPN and SVGIG (reference sequence). Unmatched junction bases numbered 4, after V lost 8 bases and J lost 7 bases. This CDR3 comprises 11 residues. It was with 60 Vbeta and 13 Jbeta primers that the PCR ran. The method was immunoSEQ multiplex PCR; TCRdb's version includes in-frame clones alone and lacks a portion of them. This table holds about 120,000 clones. This receptor was taken from a man younger than 35 in good health and CMV-seronegative. Sequencing input: PBMCs. The rearrangement uses TRBV30 and TRBJ1-2, with 10 positions matching TRBD1. The CDR3 is CAQGTGVGYTF. In nucleotides, the CDR3 is TGTGCCCAGGGGACAGGGGTTGGCTACACCTTC.